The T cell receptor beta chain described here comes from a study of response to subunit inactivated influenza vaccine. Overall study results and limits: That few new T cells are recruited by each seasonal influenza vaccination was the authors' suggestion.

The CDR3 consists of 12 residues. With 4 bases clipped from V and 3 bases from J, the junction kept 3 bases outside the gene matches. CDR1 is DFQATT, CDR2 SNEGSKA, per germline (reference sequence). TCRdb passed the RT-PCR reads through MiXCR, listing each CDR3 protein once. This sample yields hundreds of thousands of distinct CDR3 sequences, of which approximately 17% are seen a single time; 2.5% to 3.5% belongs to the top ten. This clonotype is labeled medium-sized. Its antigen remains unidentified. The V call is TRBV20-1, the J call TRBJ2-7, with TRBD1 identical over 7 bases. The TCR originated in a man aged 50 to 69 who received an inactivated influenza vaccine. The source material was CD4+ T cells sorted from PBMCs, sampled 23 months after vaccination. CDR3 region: CSANAGGYEQYF. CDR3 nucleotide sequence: TGCAGTGCTAACGCAGGGGGCTACGAGCAGTACTTC.